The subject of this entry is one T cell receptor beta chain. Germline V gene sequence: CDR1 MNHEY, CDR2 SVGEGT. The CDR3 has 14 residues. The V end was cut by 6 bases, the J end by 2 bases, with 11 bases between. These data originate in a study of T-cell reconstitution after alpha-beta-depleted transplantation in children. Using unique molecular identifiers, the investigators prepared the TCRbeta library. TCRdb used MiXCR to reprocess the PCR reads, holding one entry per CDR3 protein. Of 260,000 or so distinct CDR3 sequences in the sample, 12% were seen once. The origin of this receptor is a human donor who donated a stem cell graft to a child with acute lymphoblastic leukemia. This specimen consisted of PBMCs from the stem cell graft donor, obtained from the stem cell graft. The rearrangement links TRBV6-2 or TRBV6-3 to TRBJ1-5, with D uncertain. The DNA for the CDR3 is TGTGCCAGCAGGCTCCCTGGGGGCAATCAGCCCCAGCATTTT. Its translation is CASRLPGGNQPQHF.